These 9 T cell receptor beta chains share one sample of origin, sequenced in a study of blood T cell repertoires in COVID-19. The table came from immunoSEQ multiplex PCR; TCRdb's copy has only in-frame clones and leaves some out. The table lists around 78,000 clones, about nine tenths of them singletons, with roughly 2% in the top ten. The sequenced sample consisted of peripheral blood. These receptors all come from a woman aged 55-70 years with acute or convalescent COVID-19.

The chain employs TRBV2 and TRBJ2-7; 11 positions match TRBD1. This CDR3 spans 14 amino acids. V dropped 6 bases and J dropped 6; count of bases not matched to a gene: 7. Germline lookup yields CDR1 SNHLY and CDR2 FYNNEI. The CDR3 coding sequence is TGTGCCAGCAGCGCACCGGGACAGGGGGGCGAGCAGTACTTC. It codes for CASSAPGQGGEQYF.

This clone was found a few times. V usage is TRBV28 and J usage is TRBJ1-4; 8 bases match TRBD1. Germline V gives CDR1 MDHEN, CDR2 SYDVKM. Trimming removed 6 bases from V and 8 bases from J; junction bases left unmatched: 11. The CDR3 sequence is 15 residues long. The CDR3 is CASRPSGGLGEKLFF. CDR3 DNA: TGTGCCAGCAGACCTTCAGGGGGCTTAGGGGAAAAACTGTTTTTT.

The chain has TRBV5-6 and TRBJ1-1, with D uncertain. The CDR3 totals 12 residues. Germline assignment: CDR1 SGHDT and CDR2 YYEEEE. Deletions cut 2 bases from V and 4 bases from J, with 6 bases between. The CDR3 region has the DNA TGTGCCAGCAGCTTTATTTCCACTGAAGCTTTCTTT. This encodes CASSFISTEAFF.

The count of this clone is one. V and J are TRBV12-3 or TRBV12-4 and TRBJ2-5, with TRBD1 matching over 8 bases. Trimming took 8 bases from V and 5 from J; bases not matched to a gene: 7. CDR3 length: 13 amino acids. The CDR3 DNA follows: TGTGCCAGCTACGGACAGGGTGGGGAGACCCAGTACTTC. It codes for CASYGQGGETQYF.

The V gene is TRBV6-2 or TRBV6-3, the J gene TRBJ2-3, with 10 positions matching TRBD2. Trimming took 5 bases from V and 2 from J; bases not matched to a gene: 4. There are 15 residues in the CDR3. Germline V lookup: CDR1 MNHEY, CDR2 SVGEGT. The CDR3 sequence: CASSRLAGVTDTQYF. CDR3 in DNA: TGTGCCAGCAGTCGCCTAGCGGGGGTCACAGATACGCAGTATTTT.

The genes are TRBV2 and TRBJ2-1, with 8 positions matching TRBD2. Per germline, CDR1 SNHLY and CDR2 FYNNEI. With V trimmed by 6 bases and J by 3 bases, 4 bases remained unmatched. The CDR3 is 14 residues long. In nucleotides, the CDR3 is TGTGCCAGCAGCGGGACTAGTTTCTACAATGAGCAGTTCTTC. Residues: CASSGTSFYNEQFF.

The chain has TRBV10-3 and TRBJ1-5; possible D gene TRBD1, 5 bases. V lost 3 bases and J 3 bases, leaving 12 bases between the germline ends. The CDR3 length is 15 residues. Per the germline V gene, CDR1 is ENHRY and CDR2 is SYGVKD. CDR3 in DNA: TGTGCCATCAGTGACCCCCCAGGGTTCAATCAGCCCCAGCATTTT. Amino acid sequence: CAISDPPGFNQPQHF.

The chain carries TRBV19 and TRBJ2-1; D gene ambiguous. Germline V gene lookup returns CDR1 LNHDA and CDR2 SQIVND (reference sequence). The CDR3 extends over 15 amino acids. V lost 5 bases to trimming and J lost 9 bases, with 20 bases between them. For the CDR3, the DNA is TGTGCCAGTAGTCCCCCCCGGCAGTTGTCTAGTGAGCAGTTCTTC. As protein: CASSPPRQLSSEQFF. Supplemented by reference TRBV19 and TRBJ2-1, the full variable domain reads DGGITQSPKYLFRKEGQNVTLSCEQNLNHDAMYWYRQDPGQGLRLIYYSQIVNDFQKGDIAEGYSVSREKKESFPLTVTSAQKNPTAFYLCASSPPRQLSSEQFFGPGTRLTVL.

The chain recombines TRBV27 with TRBJ1-1, with D maybe TRBD1 (5 bases). Trimming left V 8 bases short and J 1 base short, with 17 bases between. CDR1 MNHEY and CDR2 SMNVEV come from the germline V gene (reference sequence). The CDR3 is made up of 15 amino acids. As DNA, the CDR3 is TGTGCCAGCGCAATCTCGGGACTTGGGAACACTGAAGCTTTCTTT. Translation: CASAISGLGNTEAFF.